These T cell receptor beta chains were read from a single sample in a study of Ad26.COV2.S vaccination and SARS-CoV-2 variants. Sequenced by immunoSEQ multiplex PCR; TCRdb stores in-frame clones only, minus some. The repertoire holds some 180,000 clones, with 87% as singletons. The sample in question was peripheral blood, obtained after recovery from COVID-19. The receptor source for this set is a human donor who had recovered from COVID-19. The CDR3 runs from the conserved cysteine through the conserved F or W. Each record gives: V gene, J gene, D gene, clone size, CDR3 DNA, CDR3 protein. A D gene is named only where the DNA matches it firmly. Size tells how often a clone was seen (once, few, many) or the class of an expanded clone, and some rows leave it out.

v_call: TRBV4-2
j_call: TRBJ1-2
d_call: NA
clone_size: NA
cdr3_nt: TGTGCCAGCAGCCAAGATGGGCGGGACTATGGCTACACCTTC
cdr3_aa: CASSQDGRDYGYTF

v_call: TRBV19
j_call: TRBJ1-4
d_call: NA
clone_size: NA
cdr3_nt: TGTGCCAGTAGTTCGAGAGAGGGGGAAGCTAATGAAAAACTGTTTTTT
cdr3_aa: CASSSREGEANEKLFF

v_call: TRBV5-1
j_call: TRBJ1-3
d_call: NA
clone_size: once
cdr3_nt: TGCGCCAGCAGCTTGGGGACAAGCTCTGGAAACACCATATATTTT
cdr3_aa: CASSLGTSSGNTIYF

v_call: TRBV12-5
j_call: TRBJ2-5
d_call: TRBD1
clone_size: NA
cdr3_nt: TGTGCTAGTGGTTTGGGGACAGGGGTTGGGGAGACCCAGTACTTC
cdr3_aa: CASGLGTGVGETQYF

v_call: TRBV3-1/TRBV3-2
j_call: TRBJ1-2
d_call: NA
clone_size: NA
cdr3_nt: TGTGCCAGCAGCCAAGGACCGACAGATATATATGGCTACACCTTC
cdr3_aa: CASSQGPTDIYGYTF

v_call: TRBV2
j_call: TRBJ2-5
d_call: NA
clone_size: few
cdr3_nt: TGTGCCAGCAGTGGGGGGTGGCAAGAGACCCAGTACTTC
cdr3_aa: CASSGGWQETQYF

v_call: TRBV4-1
j_call: TRBJ1-2
d_call: TRBD1
clone_size: NA
cdr3_nt: TGCGCCAGCAGCCAAGACTGGGACAGCTATGGCTACACCTTC
cdr3_aa: CASSQDWDSYGYTF

v_call: TRBV11-1
j_call: TRBJ1-2
d_call: NA
clone_size: NA
cdr3_nt: TGTGCCAGCAGCTTAGCGAGAGAGCTTGGCTACACCTTC
cdr3_aa: CASSLARELGYTF

v_call: TRBV25-1
j_call: TRBJ1-3
d_call: NA
clone_size: NA
cdr3_nt: TGTGCCAGCAGGGACCTATCTGGAAACACCATATATTTT
cdr3_aa: CASRDLSGNTIYF

v_call: TRBV18
j_call: TRBJ1-5
d_call: NA
clone_size: NA
cdr3_nt: TGTGCCAGCTCACCACAGGGGCCAGCCGGTCAGCCCCAGCATTTT
cdr3_aa: CASSPQGPAGQPQHF

v_call: TRBV24-1
j_call: TRBJ1-3
d_call: NA
clone_size: NA
cdr3_nt: TGTGCCACCAGTGATGGGGGACTGGCAAACACCATATATTTT
cdr3_aa: CATSDGGLANTIYF

v_call: TRBV19
j_call: TRBJ1-2
d_call: NA
clone_size: once
cdr3_nt: TGTGCCAGTAGGGACAGTGCTCCTAACTATGGCTACACCTTC
cdr3_aa: CASRDSAPNYGYTF

v_call: TRBV5-1
j_call: TRBJ2-3
d_call: NA
clone_size: NA
cdr3_nt: TGCGCCAGTTCCCCCACAGGGCAGGCGGATACGCAGTATTTT
cdr3_aa: CASSPTGQADTQYF

v_call: TRBV5-1
j_call: TRBJ1-6
d_call: NA
clone_size: NA
cdr3_nt: TGCGCCAGCAGCTTGGGGGGGGGCAATGATTCACCCCTCCACTTT
cdr3_aa: CASSLGGGNDSPLHF